The clone carrying this T cell receptor beta chain was found many times. The CDR3 runs to 12 residues. Germline V lookup: CDR1 SGDLS, CDR2 YYNGEE. J gave up 9 bases and V 3 bases, and 3 bases lay outside the gene matches. TCRdb reanalyzed the PCR reads via MiXCR. The sample lists 30,000 to 35,000 clones, about 15% seen once, with 3% to 4% in the top ten. Treatment of any kind had been given to no patient before thyroid surgery. These data are taken from a study of metastatic and nonmetastatic thyroid tumors. This sequence joins TRBV9 and TRBJ2-5; 9 bases agree with TRBD1. This clonotype was sampled from a female donor with papillary thyroid cancer or a benign thyroid nodule (not recorded which). Some clones in this sample may be carry-over from other donors' samples. The sequencing input was blood. The DNA of the CDR3 is TGTGCCAGCAGCGCTGACAGGGGGGCCCAGTACTTC. Encoded protein: CASSADRGAQYF.